This is a list of T cell receptor beta chains from one sample in a study of cytomegalovirus exposure and HLA in healthy donors. Some clones are missing from TCRdb's copy, which holds only in-frame ones; the method was immunoSEQ multiplex PCR. Seen here are hundreds of thousands of clones, approximately 90% observed once, and the top ten hold roughly 0.83%. Sample: PBMCs. These TCRs come from a woman between 18 and 29 years old in good health and CMV-seronegative. The CDR3 runs from the conserved cysteine through the conserved F or W. D genes are given only for firm matches. Clone size appears in some rows only: once, few, many, or a class for an expanded clone.

>TRBV29-1|-|TRBJ2-7|-
CSVERSYEQYF
TGCAGCGTTGAACGGTCCTACGAGCAGTACTTC
>TRBV5-1|TRBD2|TRBJ2-5|-
CASSLARTLIGGETQYF
TGCGCCAGCAGCTTGGCGCGGACCCTCATCGGGGGGGAGACCCAGTACTTC
>TRBV28|-|TRBJ2-2|-
CASSLSWTEYTGELFF
TGTGCCAGCAGTTTATCCTGGACAGAATACACCGGGGAGCTGTTTTTT
>TRBV7-2|-|TRBJ1-5|-
CASSFDEALPQHF
TGTGCCAGCAGCTTCGATGAAGCCCTACCCCAGCATTTT
>TRBV5-1|-|TRBJ2-5|few
CASTDWQGMETQYF
TGCGCCAGCACAGACTGGCAGGGGATGGAGACCCAGTACTTC
>TRBV30|-|TRBJ2-2|-
CAWSVPTLTAGELFF
TGTGCCTGGAGTGTCCCGACTCTAACGGCCGGGGAGCTGTTTTTT
>TRBV9|-|TRBJ1-1|-
CASTRDGGSMNTEAFF
TGTGCCAGCACCCGTGACGGGGGTTCCATGAACACTGAAGCTTTCTTT
>TRBV30|TRBD1|TRBJ1-1|-
CAWSLWTGSTEAFF
TGTGCCTGGAGTTTGTGGACAGGTTCCACTGAAGCTTTCTTT
>TRBV5-1|TRBD2|TRBJ2-7|-
CASSSTSGGGYEQYF
TGCGCCAGCAGCTCTACTAGCGGGGGAGGCTACGAGCAGTACTTC
>TRBV27|-|TRBJ1-4|once
CASSLFWASDEKLFF
TGTGCCAGCAGTTTATTCTGGGCGTCGGATGAAAAACTGTTTTTT